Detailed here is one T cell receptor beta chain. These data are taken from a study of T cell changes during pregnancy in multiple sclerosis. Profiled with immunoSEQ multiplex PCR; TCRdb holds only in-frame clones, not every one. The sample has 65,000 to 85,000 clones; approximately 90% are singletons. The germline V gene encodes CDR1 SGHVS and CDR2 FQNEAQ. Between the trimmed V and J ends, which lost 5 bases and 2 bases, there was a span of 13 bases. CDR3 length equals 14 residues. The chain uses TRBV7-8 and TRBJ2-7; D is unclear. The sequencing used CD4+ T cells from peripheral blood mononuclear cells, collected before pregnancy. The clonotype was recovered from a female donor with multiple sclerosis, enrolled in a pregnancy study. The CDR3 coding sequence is TGTGCCAGCAGCCCAAACCGGTTCCCCTACGAGCAGTACTTC. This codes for CASSPNRFPYEQYF.